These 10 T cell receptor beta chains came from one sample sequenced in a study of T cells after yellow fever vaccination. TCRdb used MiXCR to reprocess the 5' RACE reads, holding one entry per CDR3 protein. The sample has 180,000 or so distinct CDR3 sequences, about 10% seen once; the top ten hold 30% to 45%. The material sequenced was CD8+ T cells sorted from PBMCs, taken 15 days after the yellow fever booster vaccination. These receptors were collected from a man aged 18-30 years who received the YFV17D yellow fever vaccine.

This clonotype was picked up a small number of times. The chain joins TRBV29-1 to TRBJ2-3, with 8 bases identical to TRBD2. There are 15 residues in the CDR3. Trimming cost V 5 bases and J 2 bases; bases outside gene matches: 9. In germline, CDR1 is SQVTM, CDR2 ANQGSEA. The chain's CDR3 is CSVRGGPPPTDTQYF. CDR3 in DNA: TGCAGCGTTCGGGGGGGCCCACCCCCCACAGATACGCAGTATTTT.

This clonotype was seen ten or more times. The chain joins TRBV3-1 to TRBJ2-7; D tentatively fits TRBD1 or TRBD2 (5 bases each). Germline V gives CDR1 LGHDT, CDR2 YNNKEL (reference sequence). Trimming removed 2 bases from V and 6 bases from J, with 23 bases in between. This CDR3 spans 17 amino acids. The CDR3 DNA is TGTGCCAGCAGCCAACAATCGAATAGTTTTGGTGGGGGCGAGCAGTACTTC. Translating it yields CASSQQSNSFGGGEQYF.

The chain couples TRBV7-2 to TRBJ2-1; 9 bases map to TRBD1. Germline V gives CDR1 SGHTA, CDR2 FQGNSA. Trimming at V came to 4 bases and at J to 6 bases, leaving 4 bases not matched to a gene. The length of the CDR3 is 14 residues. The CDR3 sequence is CASSSVDRGNEQFF. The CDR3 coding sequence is TGTGCCAGCAGCTCTGTGGACAGGGGCAATGAGCAGTTCTTC. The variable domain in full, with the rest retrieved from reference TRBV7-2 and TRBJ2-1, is GAGVSQSPSNKVTEKGKDVELRCDPISGHTALYWYRQSLGQGLEFLIYFQGNSAPDKSGLPSDRFSAERTGGSVSTLTIQRTQQEDSAVYLCASSSVDRGNEQFFGPGTRLTVL.

CDR3 coding DNA: TGTGCCAGCAGCCAAGTGGGGGGCCCAGGGCTGGATGAGCAGTTCTTC. It translates to CASSQVGGPGLDEQFF. The chain combines TRBV7-9 with TRBJ2-1; perhaps D is TRBD1 or TRBD2 (6 bases each). The CDR3 has 16 amino acids. CDR1 is SEHNR and CDR2 is FQNEAQ in the germline V gene (reference sequence). V gave up 5 bases and J gave up 8 bases, with 22 bases separating them.

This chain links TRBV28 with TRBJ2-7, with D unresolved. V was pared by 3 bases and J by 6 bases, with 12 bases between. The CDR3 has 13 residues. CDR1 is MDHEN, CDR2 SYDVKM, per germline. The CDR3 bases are TGTGCCAGCAGTTTCCGACCGGGCGGCGAGCAGTACGTC. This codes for CASSFRPGGEQYV.

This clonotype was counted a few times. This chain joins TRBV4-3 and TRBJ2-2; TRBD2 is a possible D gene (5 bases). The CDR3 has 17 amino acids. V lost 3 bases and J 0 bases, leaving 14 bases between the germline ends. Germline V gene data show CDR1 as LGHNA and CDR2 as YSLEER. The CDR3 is CASSQVARGANTGELFF. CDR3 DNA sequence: TGCGCCAGCAGCCAGGTGGCTCGGGGAGCGAACACCGGGGAGCTGTTTTTT.

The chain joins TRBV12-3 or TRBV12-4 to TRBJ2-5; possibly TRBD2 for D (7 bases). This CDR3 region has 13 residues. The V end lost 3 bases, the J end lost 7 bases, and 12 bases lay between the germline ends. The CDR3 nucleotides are TGTGCCAGCAGTTTGGGCGGGGGCCCGACCCAGTACTTC. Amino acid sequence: CASSLGGGPTQYF.

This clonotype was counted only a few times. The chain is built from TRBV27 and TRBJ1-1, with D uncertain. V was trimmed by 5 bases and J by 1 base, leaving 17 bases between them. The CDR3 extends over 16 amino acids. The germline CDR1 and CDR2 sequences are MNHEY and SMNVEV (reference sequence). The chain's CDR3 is CASSPYGPVRNTEAFF. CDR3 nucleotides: TGTGCCAGCAGTCCATACGGTCCGGTAAGGAACACTGAAGCTTTCTTT.

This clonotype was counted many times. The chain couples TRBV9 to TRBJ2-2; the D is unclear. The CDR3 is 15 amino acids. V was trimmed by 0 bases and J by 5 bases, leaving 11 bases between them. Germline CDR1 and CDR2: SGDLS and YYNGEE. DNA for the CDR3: TGTGCCAGCAGCGTAGTAGAGACGGGTACCGGGGAGCTGTTTTTT. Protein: CASSVVETGTGELFF.

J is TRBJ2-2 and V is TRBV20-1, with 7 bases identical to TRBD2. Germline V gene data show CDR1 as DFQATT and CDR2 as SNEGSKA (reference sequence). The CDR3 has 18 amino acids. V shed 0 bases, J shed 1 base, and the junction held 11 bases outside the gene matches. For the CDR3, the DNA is TGCAGTGCTAGAGATGGGGCTAGCGGACGATTGAACACCGGGGAGCTGTTTTTT. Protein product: CSARDGASGRLNTGELFF.